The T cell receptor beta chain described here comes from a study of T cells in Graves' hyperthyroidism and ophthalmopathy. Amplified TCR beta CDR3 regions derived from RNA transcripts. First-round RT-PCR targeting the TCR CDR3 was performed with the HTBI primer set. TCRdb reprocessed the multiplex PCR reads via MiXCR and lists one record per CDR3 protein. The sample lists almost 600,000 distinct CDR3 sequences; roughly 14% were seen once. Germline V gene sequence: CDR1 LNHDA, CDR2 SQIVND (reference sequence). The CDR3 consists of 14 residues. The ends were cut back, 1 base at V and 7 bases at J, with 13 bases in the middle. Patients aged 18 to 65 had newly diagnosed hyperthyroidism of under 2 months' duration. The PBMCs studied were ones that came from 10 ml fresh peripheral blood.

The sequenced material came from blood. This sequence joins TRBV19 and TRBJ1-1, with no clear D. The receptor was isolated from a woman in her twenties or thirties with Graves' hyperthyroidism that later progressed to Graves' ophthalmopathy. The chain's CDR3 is CASSIGVQESEAFF. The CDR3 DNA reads TGTGCCAGTAGTATAGGAGTGCAGGAGAGTGAAGCTTTCTTT.